A single sample gave rise to the 11 T cell receptor beta chains below, sequenced in a study of read filtering for tumor transcriptome and immune sequencing. The library was built from around 0.4 ug RNA with molecular barcoded adaptors for alpha/delta and beta/gamma chains. A single record per CDR3 protein comes from TCRdb applying MiXCR to the reads. The sample records more than 45,000 distinct CDR3 sequences, approximately 13% being singletons. The sequenced sample was a population of CD138-negative cells sorted from bone marrow. The receptors originated from a donor at least 40 years old with multiple myeloma.

This clonotype was detected many times. The gene calls are TRBV7-9 and TRBJ1-2, with 7 positions matching TRBD1. The J segment lost 5 bases and the V segment lost 2 bases, leaving 2 bases of the junction unmatched. The CDR3 covers 13 residues. The germline gives CDR1 SEHNR, CDR2 FQNEAQ (reference sequence). CDR3 residues: CASSLSQGYGYTF. For the CDR3, the DNA is TGTGCCAGCAGCTTATCACAGGGGTATGGCTACACCTTC. Drawing the rest from reference TRBV7-9 and TRBJ1-2, the complete variable domain is DTGVSQNPRHKITKRGQNVTFRCDPISEHNRLYWYRQTLGQGPEFLTYFQNEAQLEKSRLLSDRFSAERPKGSFSTLEIQRTEQGDSAMYLCASSLSQGYGYTFGSGTRLTVV.

This clonotype was seen many times. The chain combines TRBV14 with TRBJ1-1, with 7 nucleotides matching TRBD1. The germline V gene has CDR1 SGHDN and CDR2 FVKESK. The ends lost 4 bases at V and 5 bases at J; junction bases unmatched: 13. The CDR3 length is 16 residues. This CDR3 is CASSPRGRGMVTEAFF. CDR3 nucleotide sequence: TGTGCCAGCAGCCCCCGGGGCAGGGGGATGGTAACTGAAGCTTTCTTT.

This clonotype has a count of ten or more. The CDR3 here is CSVDRGAGSEQYF. Here the CDR3 DNA reads TGCAGCGTTGACAGAGGGGCGGGATCCGAGCAGTACTTC. The rearrangement links TRBV29-1 to TRBJ2-7; a weak D match, TRBD2 (6 bases). The CDR3 spans 13 residues. Per germline, CDR1 SQVTM and CDR2 ANQGSEA. Deletions cut 3 bases from V and 6 bases from J, with 15 bases between.

As for this clonotype: A single base separates this from a much larger clone, so it may be a read error. The J gene is TRBJ2-1, the V gene TRBV7-7; possibly TRBD2 for D (6 bases). Germline CDR1 SSHAT, CDR2 FNYEAQ (reference sequence). The CDR3 has 15 residues. This chain's CDR3 is CASSPDGGDGNEQFF. CDR3 sequence (DNA): TGTGCTAGCAGCCCCGATGGCGGGGATGGCAATGAGCAGTTCTTC.

This clonotype was recorded at least ten times. J is TRBJ1-1 and V is TRBV7-3; no clear D gene. The CDR3 runs 13 residues. Trimming shortened V by 6 bases and J by 3 bases, and 11 bases separated the two germline ends. CDR1 is SGHTA and CDR2 is FQGTGA in the germline V gene. The CDR3 loop is CASRGVIDTEAFF. The CDR3 DNA sequence: TGTGCCAGCAGGGGAGTTATCGACACTGAAGCTTTCTTT.

This CDR3 reads CASSLNPRGSQPQHF. The CDR3 nucleotides read TGTGCCAGCAGTTTAAATCCTAGGGGGTCTCAGCCCCAGCATTTT. The genes are TRBV28 and TRBJ1-5, with D maybe TRBD1 (6 bases). This CDR3 is built from 15 residues. The germline CDR1 and CDR2 sequences are MDHEN and SYDVKM. With 2 bases removed from V and 6 bases from J, the gap between germline ends came to 14 bases. Full variable domain (outside the CDR3, taken from reference TRBV28 and TRBJ1-5): DVKVTQSSRYLVKRTGEKVFLECVQDMDHENMFWYRQDPGLGLRLIYFSYDVKMKEKGDIPEGYSVSREKKERFSLILESASTNQTSMYLCASSLNPRGSQPQHFGDGTRLSIL.

This clonotype was observed a handful of times. The chain couples TRBV19 to TRBJ1-5; D call uncertain. The CDR3 sequence is 14 residues long. The germline gives CDR1 LNHDA, CDR2 SQIVND (reference sequence). Trimming cost V 10 bases and J 0 bases, with 13 bases left between them. The CDR3 nucleotides are TGTGCCACCCGTCCGGGTCTTAGCAATCAGCCCCAGCATTTT. Its protein is CATRPGLSNQPQHF.

Concerning this clonotype itself: This clone may be a read error of a much larger clone one base away. The chain carries TRBV5-1 and TRBJ1-4, with 8 positions matching TRBD1. The CDR3 spans 15 residues. Germline CDR1 reads SGHRS; CDR2 reads YFSETQ. The CDR3 spells CASSPVDREGEKRFF. In DNA form, the CDR3 reads TGCGCCAGCAGCCCCGTGGACAGGGAAGGCGAAAAACGGTTTTTT.

The rearrangement uses TRBV7-9 and TRBJ2-1; either TRBD1 or TRBD2 may supply D (5 bases each). The CDR3 contains 14 residues. The germline CDR1 and CDR2 sequences are SEHNR and FQNEAQ (reference sequence). V dropped 10 bases and J dropped 0 bases, with 13 bases sitting between them. CDR3 sequence (DNA): TGTGCCACTCAGGGAGTAGGCTCCTACAATGAGCAGTTCTTC. Protein product: CATQGVGSYNEQFF.

This clonotype was picked up a small number of times. V gene TRBV7-3 combines with J gene TRBJ2-5, with 7 bases lining up with TRBD1. V trimming: 2 bases; J trimming: 0 bases; junction bases outside the gene matches: 0. The CDR3 length is 14 residues. The germline V gene encodes CDR1 SGHTA and CDR2 FQGTGA. The CDR3 sequence is CASSLGQDQETQYF. In DNA form, the CDR3 reads TGTGCCAGCAGCTTAGGACAGGACCAAGAGACCCAGTACTTC.

This clonotype was recorded many times. V usage is TRBV24-1 and J usage is TRBJ2-3; 8 positions match TRBD2. The CDR3 consists of 16 residues. In germline, CDR1 is KGHDR, CDR2 SFDVKD. Trimming took 5 bases from V and 4 from J; bases not matched to a gene: 10. The CDR3 is CATSALTGGLADTQYF. CDR3 coding DNA: TGTGCCACCAGTGCCCTCACGGGGGGGCTCGCAGATACGCAGTATTTT.